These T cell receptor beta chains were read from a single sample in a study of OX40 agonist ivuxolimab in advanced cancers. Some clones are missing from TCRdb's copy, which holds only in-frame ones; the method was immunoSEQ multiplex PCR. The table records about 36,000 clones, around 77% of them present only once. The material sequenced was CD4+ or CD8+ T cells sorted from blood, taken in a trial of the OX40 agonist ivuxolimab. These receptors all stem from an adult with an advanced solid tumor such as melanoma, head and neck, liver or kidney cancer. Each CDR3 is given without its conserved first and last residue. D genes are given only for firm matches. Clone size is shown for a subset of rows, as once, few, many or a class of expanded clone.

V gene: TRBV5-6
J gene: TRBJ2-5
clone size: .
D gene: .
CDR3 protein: ASSLGEWVGETQY

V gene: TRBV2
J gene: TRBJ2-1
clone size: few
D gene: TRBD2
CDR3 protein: ASRATSGTPIEQF

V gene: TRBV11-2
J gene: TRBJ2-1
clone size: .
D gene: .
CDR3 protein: ASSLDLPRGKQF

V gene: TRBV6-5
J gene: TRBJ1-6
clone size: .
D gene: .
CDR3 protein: ASSYSGEGNSPLH

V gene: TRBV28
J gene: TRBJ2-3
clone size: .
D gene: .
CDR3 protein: ASSPRTDYTDTQY

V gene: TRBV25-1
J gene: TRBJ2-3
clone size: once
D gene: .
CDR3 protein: ASTLSDTQY

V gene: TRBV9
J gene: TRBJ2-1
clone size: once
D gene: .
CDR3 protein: ASSVAIAAENEQF

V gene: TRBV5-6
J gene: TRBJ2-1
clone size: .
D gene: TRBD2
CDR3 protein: ASSLWSSGYNEQF

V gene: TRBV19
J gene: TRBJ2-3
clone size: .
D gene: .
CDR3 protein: ASSIVAGDTQY

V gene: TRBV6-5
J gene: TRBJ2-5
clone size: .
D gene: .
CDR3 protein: ASRDGVEETQY

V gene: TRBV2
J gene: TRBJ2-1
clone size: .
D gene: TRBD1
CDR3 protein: ASSALQGVYNEQF

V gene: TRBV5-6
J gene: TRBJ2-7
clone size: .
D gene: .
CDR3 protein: ASSLENEQY

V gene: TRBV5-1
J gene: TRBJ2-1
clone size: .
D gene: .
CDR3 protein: ASSLGLGANEQF

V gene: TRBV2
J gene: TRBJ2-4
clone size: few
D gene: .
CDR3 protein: ASSGSKRTEGIQY

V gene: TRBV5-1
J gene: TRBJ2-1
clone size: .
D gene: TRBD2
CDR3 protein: ASSFGMGLNEQF

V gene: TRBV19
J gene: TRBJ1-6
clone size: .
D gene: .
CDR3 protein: ASSISSVVGNSPLH

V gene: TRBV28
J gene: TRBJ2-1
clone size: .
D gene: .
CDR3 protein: ASSLWGGGNEQF

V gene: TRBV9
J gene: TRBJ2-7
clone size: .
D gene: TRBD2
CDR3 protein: ASSSHPQGLAGATYEQY

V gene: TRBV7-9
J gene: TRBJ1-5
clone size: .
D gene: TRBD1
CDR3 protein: ASSLGQGTQPQH

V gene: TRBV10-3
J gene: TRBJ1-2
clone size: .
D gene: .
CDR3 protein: AISDEDSLNYGYT

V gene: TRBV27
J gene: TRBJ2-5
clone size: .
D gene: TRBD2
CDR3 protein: ASSLTTSGGLGETQY

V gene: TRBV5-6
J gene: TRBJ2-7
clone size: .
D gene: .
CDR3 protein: ASSLVGSGDYEQY

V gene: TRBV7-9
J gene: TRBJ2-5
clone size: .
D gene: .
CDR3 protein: ASSWTRTETQY

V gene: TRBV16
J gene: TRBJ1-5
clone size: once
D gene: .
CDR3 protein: ASRQVGQPQH

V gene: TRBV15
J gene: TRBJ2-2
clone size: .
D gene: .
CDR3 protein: ATSRDSYTGELF

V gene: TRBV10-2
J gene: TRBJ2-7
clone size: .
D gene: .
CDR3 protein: ASSPTRGVREQY

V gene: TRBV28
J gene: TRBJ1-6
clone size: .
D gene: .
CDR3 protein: ASSSWDNSPLH

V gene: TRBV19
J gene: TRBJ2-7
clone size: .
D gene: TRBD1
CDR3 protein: ASRTSGGYEQY

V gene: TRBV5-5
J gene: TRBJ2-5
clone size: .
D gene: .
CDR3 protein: ASSLGWGQETQY

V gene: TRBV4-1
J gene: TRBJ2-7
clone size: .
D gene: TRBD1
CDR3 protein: ASSKGTGEYYEQY

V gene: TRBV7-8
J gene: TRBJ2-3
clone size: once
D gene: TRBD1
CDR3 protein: ASFRTGGFIFVDTQY

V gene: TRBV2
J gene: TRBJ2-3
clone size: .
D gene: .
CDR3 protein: ASSELYTGIGSDTQY

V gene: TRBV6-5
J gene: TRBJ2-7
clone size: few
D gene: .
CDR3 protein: ASSLSGYEQY

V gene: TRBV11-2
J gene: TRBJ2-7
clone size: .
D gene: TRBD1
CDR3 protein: ASSPSRGWYEQY

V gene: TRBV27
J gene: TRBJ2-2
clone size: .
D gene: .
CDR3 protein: ASSTNTGELF

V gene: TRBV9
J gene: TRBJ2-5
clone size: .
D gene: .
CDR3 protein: ASSVGHRATQETQY

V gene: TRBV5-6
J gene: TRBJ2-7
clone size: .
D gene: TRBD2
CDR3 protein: ASSLAGGAYEQY

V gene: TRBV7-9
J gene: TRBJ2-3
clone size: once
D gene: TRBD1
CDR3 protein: ASSLSIGQGWTDTQY

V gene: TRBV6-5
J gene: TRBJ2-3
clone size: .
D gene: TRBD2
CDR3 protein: ASSLAGATDTQY

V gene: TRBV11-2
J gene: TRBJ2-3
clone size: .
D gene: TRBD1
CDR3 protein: ASSHTGGYTDTQY

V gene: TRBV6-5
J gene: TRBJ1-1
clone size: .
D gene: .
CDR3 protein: ASSYFLDTEAF

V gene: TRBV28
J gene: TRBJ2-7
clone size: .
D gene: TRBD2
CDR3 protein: ASNWGGSAAEQY

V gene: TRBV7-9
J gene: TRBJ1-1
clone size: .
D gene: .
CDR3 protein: ASTEGGPNTEAF

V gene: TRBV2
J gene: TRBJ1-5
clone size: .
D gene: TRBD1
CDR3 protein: ASSTGGQPQH

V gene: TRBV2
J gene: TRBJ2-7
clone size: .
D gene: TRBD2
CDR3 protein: ASSESGLAGRLYEQY

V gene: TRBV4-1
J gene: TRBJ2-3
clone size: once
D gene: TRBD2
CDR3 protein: ASSQRALAGGEDTQY

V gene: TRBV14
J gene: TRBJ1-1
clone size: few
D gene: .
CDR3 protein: ASSQWTVGTEAF